This T cell receptor (beta chain) was documented in a study of OX40 agonist ivuxolimab in advanced cancers. The CDR3 spans 14 residues. The V gene's germline CDR1 is MNHEY and CDR2 SMNVEV (reference sequence). The V gene lost 7 bases and the J gene lost 1 base, with 8 bases spanning the gap. Only in-frame clones appear in the TCRdb table, and some are missing; sequencing was by immunoSEQ multiplex PCR. Here the sample spans tens of thousands of clones, approximately 79% being singletons. This sample comprised CD4+ or CD8+ T cells sorted from blood, obtained in a trial of the OX40 agonist ivuxolimab. The source of this sequence is an adult with an advanced solid tumor such as melanoma, head and neck, liver or kidney cancer. The chain couples TRBV27 to TRBJ2-6, with unresolved D. For the CDR3, the DNA is TGTGCCAGCACCGTCTCTTCTGGGGCCAACGTCCTGACTTTC. Amino acids: CASTVSSGANVLTF.